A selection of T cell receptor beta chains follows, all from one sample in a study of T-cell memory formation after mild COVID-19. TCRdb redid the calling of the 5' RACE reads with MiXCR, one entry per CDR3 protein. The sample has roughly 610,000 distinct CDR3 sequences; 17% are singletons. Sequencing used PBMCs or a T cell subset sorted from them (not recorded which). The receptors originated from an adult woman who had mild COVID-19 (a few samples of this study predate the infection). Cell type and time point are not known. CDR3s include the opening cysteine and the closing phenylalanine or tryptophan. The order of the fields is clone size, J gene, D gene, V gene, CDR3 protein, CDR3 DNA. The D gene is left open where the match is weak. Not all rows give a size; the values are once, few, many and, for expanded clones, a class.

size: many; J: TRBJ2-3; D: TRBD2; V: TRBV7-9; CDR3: CASSRGLAGPTDTQYF; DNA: TGTGCCAGCAGCCGGGGACTAGCGGGACCCACAGATACGCAGTATTTT
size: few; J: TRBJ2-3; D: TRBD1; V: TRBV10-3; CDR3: CAIRHSGTGSTDTQYF; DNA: TGTGCCATCAGACACTCCGGGACAGGCAGCACAGATACGCAGTATTTT
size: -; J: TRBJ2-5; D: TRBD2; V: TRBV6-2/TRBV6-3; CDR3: CASSRTSGSQTQYF; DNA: TGTGCCAGCAGCCGGACTAGCGGGAGTCAGACCCAGTACTTC
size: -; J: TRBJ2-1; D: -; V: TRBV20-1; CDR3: CSARARVHNNEQFF; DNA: TGCAGTGCTAGAGCCAGGGTCCATAACAATGAGCAGTTCTTC
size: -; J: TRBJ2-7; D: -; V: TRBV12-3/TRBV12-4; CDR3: CASSFEVGEQYF; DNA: TGTGCCAGCAGTTTTGAAGTAGGCGAGCAGTACTTC
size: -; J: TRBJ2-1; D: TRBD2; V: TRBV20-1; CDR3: CSARAAGGGLNEQFF; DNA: TGCAGTGCTAGGGCTGCTGGGGGGGGACTGAATGAGCAGTTCTTC
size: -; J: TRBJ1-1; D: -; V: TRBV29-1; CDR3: CSVFQATEAFF; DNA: TGCAGCGTTTTTCAGGCAACTGAAGCTTTCTTT
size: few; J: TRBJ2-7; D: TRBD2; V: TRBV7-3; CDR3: CASSLDSGGPYEQYF; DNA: TGTGCCAGCAGCCTCGATAGCGGGGGTCCCTACGAGCAGTACTTC
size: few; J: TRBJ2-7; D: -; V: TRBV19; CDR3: CASSILQGHEQYF; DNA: TGTGCCAGTAGTATCCTACAGGGCCACGAGCAGTACTTC
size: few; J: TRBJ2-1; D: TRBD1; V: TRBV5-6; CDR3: CASSGPGTAPYNEQFF; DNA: TGTGCCAGCAGCGGCCCCGGGACAGCGCCCTACAATGAGCAGTTCTTC
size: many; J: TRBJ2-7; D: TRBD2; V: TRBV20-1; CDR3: CSAGPGGTSYEQYF; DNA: TGCAGTGCCGGGCCGGGGGGGACCTCCTACGAGCAGTACTTC
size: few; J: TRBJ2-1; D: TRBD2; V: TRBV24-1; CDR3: CATSDRTSGGGRQFF; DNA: TGTGCCACCAGTGACCGGACTAGCGGGGGAGGACGGCAGTTCTTC
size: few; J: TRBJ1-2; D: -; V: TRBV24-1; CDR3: CATSENYRDGYTF; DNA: TGTGCCACCAGTGAGAACTACAGGGATGGCTACACCTTC
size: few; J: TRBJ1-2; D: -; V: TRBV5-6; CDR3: CASSLLSREWTNYGYTF; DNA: TGTGCCAGCAGCTTGTTATCCAGGGAGTGGACTAACTATGGCTACACCTTC
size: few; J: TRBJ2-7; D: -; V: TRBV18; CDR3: CASSKEGVGGTYEQYF; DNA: TGTGCCAGCTCTAAGGAGGGAGTTGGGGGTACCTACGAGCAGTACTTC
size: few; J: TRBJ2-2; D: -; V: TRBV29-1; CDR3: CSVSSQVNTGELFF; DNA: TGCAGCGTTTCGTCACAGGTCAACACCGGGGAGCTGTTTTTT
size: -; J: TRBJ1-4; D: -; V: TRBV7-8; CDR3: CASSLAKGWGKKTNEKLFF; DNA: TGTGCCAGCAGCTTAGCAAAGGGATGGGGGAAAAAAACTAATGAAAAACTGTTTTTT
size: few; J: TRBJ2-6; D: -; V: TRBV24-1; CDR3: CATSDSETAAGANVLTF; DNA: TGTGCCACCAGTGATTCCGAGACAGCTGCTGGGGCCAACGTCCTGACTTTC
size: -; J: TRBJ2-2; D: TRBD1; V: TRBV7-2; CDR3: CASRQDRGGTGELFF; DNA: TGTGCCAGCAGACAAGACAGGGGTGGGACCGGGGAGCTGTTTTTT
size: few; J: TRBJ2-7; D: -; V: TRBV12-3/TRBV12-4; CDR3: CASSLSHPPEQYF; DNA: TGTGCCAGCAGTTTAAGCCACCCTCCCGAGCAGTACTTC
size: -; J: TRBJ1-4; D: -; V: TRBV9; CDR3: CASSRQPETNEKLFF; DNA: TGTGCCAGCAGCAGACAGCCGGAAACTAATGAAAAACTGTTTTTT
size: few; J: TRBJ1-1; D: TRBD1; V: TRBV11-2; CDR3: CASSLQPGTGYTEAFF; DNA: TGTGCCAGCAGCCTCCAACCAGGGACAGGGTACACTGAAGCTTTCTTT
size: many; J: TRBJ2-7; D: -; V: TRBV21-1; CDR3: CASSQAGTGSYEQYF; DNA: TGTGCCAGCAGCCAAGCCGGGACAGGATCCTACGAGCAGTACTTC
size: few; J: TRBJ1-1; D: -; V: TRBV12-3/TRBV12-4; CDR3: CASSLHRNTEAFF; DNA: TGTGCCAGCAGTTTACACAGAAACACTGAAGCTTTCTTT
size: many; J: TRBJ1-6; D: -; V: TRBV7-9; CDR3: CASSSSDRVNSPLHF; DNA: TGTGCCAGCAGCTCTTCGGATAGGGTTAATTCACCCCTCCACTTT